The TCR beta chain under discussion was sequenced for a study of blood T cell repertoires in COVID-19. Study overall: Samples of COVID-19 (acute and convalescent) were obtained from the United States, Italy and Spain. The cDNA or gDNA used as material had been derived from T cells, B-cell-depleted T cells, or PBMCs.

Study processing details: Amplification of reference gene primers was used by the study to estimate nucleated cell counts. Sequenced by immunoSEQ multiplex PCR; TCRdb stores in-frame clones only, minus some. V and J calls and clone size are copied from that table; D and trimming were computed from the DNA. The table has some 80,000 clones, 86% seen once. CDR3 size: 14 residues. From germline, CDR1 is SQVTM and CDR2 ANQGSEA. V was pared by 1 base and J by 6 bases, with 4 bases of the junction left unmatched. The chain is built from TRBV29-1 and TRBJ2-3; 10 bases map to TRBD1. The specimen was peripheral blood. This TCR came from a man aged 50-60 years with active or convalescent COVID-19. The CDR3 loop is CSVEGAGQGDTQYF. CDR3 bases: TGCAGCGTTGAAGGCGCGGGACAGGGGGATACGCAGTATTTT.